This TCR beta chain was captured by sequencing in a study of patients and donors after allogeneic stem cell transplantation (dated by TCRdb to the early 2020s). Receptor amplification or capture employed RT-PCR. The sample was run on a NextSeq 550. Using fastp at Q25 and MiXCR, TCRdb reprocessed the public reads and kept productive beta chains. Identical CDR3 proteins give one entry, which carries the most common genes and DNA. A total of roughly 230,000 distinct CDR3 sequences appear in this sample, around 14% of them only once. The leading ten clones occupy around a tenth of the sample. This clonotype was observed a few times. Its antigen is currently not known. Qualities for individual bases were not recorded, and no much larger clone is one base off. Clipping removes 4 bases from V and 4 bases from J, with 6 as the unmatched junction base count. Including the terminal cysteine and phenylalanine, the CDR3 comprises 15 residues. Only the CDR3 DNA stays, 45 bases, in frame from base 1. The germline V gene sets CDR1 to SGHRS and CDR2 to YFSETQ.

The sample consisted of blood, either unsorted or a sorted T cell fraction (not recorded which). This TCR came from a human donor who was either an allogeneic HSCT recipient or a stem cell or donor lymphocyte infusion donor (not recorded which). It is not recorded whose cells these are; they may come from a transplant donor. Recombination joined TRBV5-1 with TRBJ1-2; TRBD1 matches 11 bases in the middle. The nucleotides read TGCGCCAGCAGCCAGGACAGGGGGCATACCTATGGCTACACCTTC. Translated, this gives CASSQDRGHTYGYTF.